One and the same sample provided the 2 T cell receptor beta chains below, sequenced in a study of T cells after yellow fever vaccination. TCRdb redid the calling of the 5' RACE reads with MiXCR, one entry per CDR3 protein. The top ten hold under 40% of the sample, which has some 120,000 distinct CDR3 sequences, about 8.4% seen once. The source material was CD8+ T cells sorted from PBMCs, sampled on the day of the yellow fever booster vaccination. These receptors all come from a man younger than 35 who received the YFV17D yellow fever vaccine.

This clonotype has more than one count but fewer than ten. The rearrangement joins TRBV11-2 to TRBJ2-4, with unresolved D. The length of the CDR3 is 14 residues. Germline values: CDR1 SGHAT, CDR2 FQNNGV. V lost 0 bases and J 5 bases, leaving 8 bases between the germline ends. Here the CDR3 reads CASSLDRSENIQYF. The CDR3 region has the DNA TGTGCCAGCAGCTTAGATCGTTCCGAAAACATTCAGTACTTC.

This clonotype was counted between two and nine times. The chain employs TRBV7-9 and TRBJ2-4, with 7 bases that match TRBD1. Trimming removed 0 bases from V and 8 bases from J; junction bases left unmatched: 4. CDR3 size: 14 residues. CDR1 is SEHNR, CDR2 FQNEAQ, per germline (reference sequence). CDR3 DNA sequence: TGTGCCAGCAGCTTAGCGGCAGGGGGTGACATTCAGTACTTC. Encoded protein: CASSLAAGGDIQYF.